These 10 T cell receptor beta chains came from one sample sequenced in a study of STAT5B mutations in CD4+ large granular lymphocyte leukemia. Clones were sequenced by immunoSEQ multiplex PCR, and TCRdb holds only the in-frame ones, with some missing. The data contain tens of thousands of clones, 81% of them singletons. Sequenced: CD4+ T cells from blood buffy coats. Source of these receptors: a human donor in good health.

For the CDR3, the DNA is TGTGCCAGTAGTTCACACAGGGGGCAGGACTATGGCTACACCTTC. Translating gives CASSSHRGQDYGYTF. The chain carries TRBV19 and TRBJ1-2; 9 nucleotides align to TRBD1. The CDR3 loop spans 15 amino acids. The V and J ends lost 5 bases and 3 bases, in that order; junction bases with no gene match: 7. Germline V lookup: CDR1 LNHDA, CDR2 SQIVND (reference sequence).

This sequence joins TRBV18 and TRBJ1-5; possible D gene TRBD1, 6 bases. Trimming cost V 3 bases and J 0 bases, with 9 bases left between them. Per the germline V gene, CDR1 is KGHSH and CDR2 is LQKENI. This CDR3 region has 15 residues. The CDR3 protein is CASSPEDSSNQPQHF. CDR3 DNA sequence: TGTGCCAGCTCACCCGAGGACAGTAGCAATCAGCCCCAGCATTTT.

The chain employs TRBV7-2 and TRBJ1-4, with D hard to call. CDR3 length: 14 amino acids. V was cut by 0 bases and J by 6 bases, with 8 bases left in between. Looked up from germline, CDR1 is SGHTA and CDR2 is FQGNSA. The CDR3 protein is CASSLAGPHEKLFF. CDR3 coding DNA: TGTGCCAGCAGCTTAGCCGGGCCTCATGAAAAACTGTTTTTT.

The rearrangement links TRBV7-7 to TRBJ2-1; TRBD2 might be the D (5 bases). The germline V gene has CDR1 SSHAT and CDR2 FNYEAQ (reference sequence). The CDR3 runs to 13 residues. V lost 0 bases, J lost 9 bases, and 9 bases lay in between. For the CDR3, the DNA is TGTGCCAGCAGCTTAGCGCCGGGGAGTGAGCAGTTCTTC. Amino acids: CASSLAPGSEQFF. Variable domain in full (rest from reference TRBV7-7 and TRBJ2-1): GAGVSQSPRYKVTKRGQDVTLRCDPISSHATLYWYQQALGQGPEFLTYFNYEAQPDKSGLPSDRFSAERPEGSISTLTIQRTEQRDSAMYRCASSLAPGSEQFFGPGTRLTVL.

The chain employs TRBV18 and TRBJ1-2, with TRBD1 identical over 8 bases. CDR1 is KGHSH, CDR2 LQKENI, per germline. The ends lost 5 bases at V and 10 bases at J; junction bases unmatched: 6. The CDR3 spans 12 residues. The CDR3 protein is CASSADREVYTF. DNA of the CDR3: TGTGCCAGCTCAGCGGACAGGGAAGTCTACACCTTC.

The chain employs TRBV30 and TRBJ1-1; D not resolved. Germline lookup yields CDR1 GTSNPN and CDR2 SVGIG (reference sequence). CDR3 size: 11 residues. V lost 4 bases to trimming and J lost 7 bases, with 10 bases between them. CDR3 DNA sequence: TGTGCCTGGAAACGGGGAAATGAAGCTTTCTTT. It specifies CAWKRGNEAFF.

A single count supports this clone. The rearrangement joins TRBV28 to TRBJ1-2; the match to TRBD1 covers 11 bases. The CDR3 runs to 15 residues. J lost 8 bases, V lost 3 bases, and 8 bases had no gene match. Germline values: CDR1 MDHEN, CDR2 SYDVKM. The CDR3 nucleotides are TGTGCCAGCAGTTTTCCGCTCGGACAGGGGGCCGGCTACACCTTC. Amino acid sequence: CASSFPLGQGAGYTF.

The chain has TRBV7-9 and TRBJ1-1; weak D call: TRBD1 (6 bases). Germline values: CDR1 SEHNR, CDR2 FQNEAQ (reference sequence). The CDR3 contains 13 residues. V was trimmed by 4 bases and J by 4 bases, leaving 10 bases between them. CDR3 protein: CASSSQGSTEAFF. DNA of the CDR3: TGTGCCAGCAGCTCTCAGGGGTCCACTGAAGCTTTCTTT.

The genes are TRBV5-1 and TRBJ2-5, with TRBD2 identical over 7 bases. The CDR3 length is 15 residues. Germline values: CDR1 SGHRS, CDR2 YFSETQ. With 0 bases clipped from V and 0 bases from J, the junction kept 2 bases outside the gene matches. The CDR3 nucleotides read TGCGCCAGCAGCTTGGGGCTAGCGGACCAAGAGACCCAGTACTTC. Amino acid sequence: CASSLGLADQETQYF.

This sequence joins TRBV19 and TRBJ2-1; possible D gene TRBD2, 6 bases. This CDR3 has 16 amino acids. Trimming took 6 bases from V and 5 from J, leaving 20 bases between them. CDR1 and CDR2 (germline): LNHDA, SQIVND (reference sequence). Here the CDR3 reads CASSSEGTGYNNEQFF. The CDR3 DNA sequence: TGTGCCAGTAGCTCCGAAGGGACTGGATACAACAATGAGCAGTTCTTC. Based on the CDR3 plus reference TRBV19 and TRBJ2-1, the full variable domain is DGGITQSPKYLFRKEGQNVTLSCEQNLNHDAMYWYRQDPGQGLRLIYYSQIVNDFQKGDIAEGYSVSREKKESFPLTVTSAQKNPTAFYLCASSSEGTGYNNEQFFGPGTRLTVL.